The T cell receptor (beta chain) under discussion was sequenced for a study of identical twins. Study observations and caveats: In drawing conclusions, the study used cross-sectional statistical analysis and did not follow the same donors.

This CDR3 spans 13 amino acids. Trimming shortened V by 2 bases and J by 5 bases, and 9 bases separated the two germline ends. In germline, CDR1 is MDHEN, CDR2 SYDVKM. A universal primer site was added by template switching, and unique molecular identifiers were carried by the cDNA. TCRdb re-called the 5' RACE reads with MiXCR, one entry per CDR3 protein. Seen here are roughly 350,000 distinct CDR3 sequences, about 12% observed once, and the top ten hold approximately 7.9%. This clonotype was counted a few times. The antigen is not known. These data were also filed under a second study, of yellow fever vaccine responses in identical twins.

The source of this sequence is a woman between 18 and 30 years old in good health. The chain recombines TRBV28 with TRBJ1-1; D is undetermined. Sequences were obtained from CD8+ T cells sorted from blood. The CDR3 DNA reads as TGTGCCAGCAGTTTAGTGGGGAAGACTGAAGCTTTCTTT. Residues: CASSLVGKTEAFF.